This entry lists 5 T cell receptor beta chains sequenced from one sample in a study of blood T cells in healthy people across ages. Primers used in a second PCR of about 7 to 12 cycles were a sample-barcoded 5' primer and a J-beta primer mix. TCRdb processed the 5' RACE reads anew with MiXCR; each CDR3 protein has one entry. Of 650,000 to 700,000 distinct CDR3 sequences listed, under 65% are singletons. Sequenced material: blood. Receptors were obtained from a woman of 80 years or more in good health.

This clonotype was recorded many times. The chain combines TRBV9 with TRBJ2-1, with TRBD2 matching over 8 bases. In germline, CDR1 is SGDLS, CDR2 YYNGEE. The junction had 3 bases not matched to a gene; V was cut back by 0 bases and J by 7 bases. The CDR3 consists of 14 residues. CDR3: CASSVAGGNNEQFF. The CDR3 DNA is TGTGCCAGCAGCGTAGCGGGAGGGAATAATGAGCAGTTCTTC.

This clonotype was seen only a few times. The chain is built from TRBV10-3 and TRBJ2-1; weak D call: TRBD1 (6 bases). The V end lost 6 bases, the J end lost 3 bases, and 9 bases lay between the germline ends. Germline CDR1 reads ENHRY; CDR2 reads SYGVKD. There are 13 residues in the CDR3. The CDR3 spells CAISGTLYNEQFF. The CDR3 DNA reads TGTGCCATCAGCGGGACACTCTACAATGAGCAGTTCTTC.

There are many counts of this clonotype. One junction end does not reproduce the germline sequence, and a read error may be involved. The chain recombines TRBV10-3 with TRBJ2-3; 8 bases are shared with TRBD1. This CDR3 comprises 14 residues. The V gene's germline CDR1 is ENHRY and CDR2 SYGVKD. In DNA form, the CDR3 reads TGCGCGAACTCTCAGGGGGCAACCCTTCATACGCAGTATTTT. It translates to CANSQGATLHTQYF.

This clonotype was recorded once. The J gene is TRBJ1-4, the V gene TRBV4-2; D is ambiguous. V lost 0 bases and J lost 8, with 4 bases in between. The germline V gene has CDR1 LGHNA and CDR2 YNFKEQ. CDR3 length equals 12 residues. The DNA of the CDR3 is TGTGCCAGCAGCCAAGAATGGGAAAAACTGTTTTTT. It is translated as CASSQEWEKLFF.

This clonotype was found once. V and J are TRBV27 and TRBJ2-7; perhaps TRBD2 as D (6 bases). This CDR3 is 15 amino acids long. Germline V gene sequence: CDR1 MNHEY, CDR2 SMNVEV (reference sequence). V shed 5 bases and J shed 1 base, with 15 bases lying between them. The CDR3, as DNA: TGTGCCAGCAGTGTGGCCGGGAGTAGGTCCTACGAGCAGTACTTC. Translated: CASSVAGSRSYEQYF.